This T cell receptor (beta chain) was sequenced in a study of T cell repertoires in cytomegalovirus infection. Across the whole study: Use of recently identified HLA-C-restricted and well-studied HLA-B-restricted CMV epitopes was part of the study. Indications came from public TCR beta signatures; they pointed to CMV infection and to a matching HLA type.

V lost 3 bases, J lost 3 bases, and 14 bases lay in between. CDR1 is SGHVT, CDR2 SQSDAQ, per germline. The CDR3 covers 15 residues. Turning to this clonotype: The antigen remains unidentified.

TCRdb processed the reads anew with MiXCR; each CDR3 protein has one entry. The table shows about 570,000 distinct CDR3 sequences, with approximately 40% occurring only once. The J gene is TRBJ1-2, the V gene TRBV7-4, with a weak D call TRBD1 (6 bases). The source of this sequence is a human donor in good health (CMV status not recorded). Some clones in this sample may be carry-over from other donors' samples. Material: cultured PBMCs, obtained from culture after CMV antigen stimulation. The CDR3 region is CASSLGAGRDYGYTF. CDR3 sequence (DNA): TGTGCCAGCAGCTTGGGGGCAGGGAGGGACTATGGCTACACCTTC. The entire variable domain, with the rest obtained from reference TRBV7-4 and TRBJ1-2, is as follows: GAGVSQSPRYKVAKRGRDVALRCDSISGHVTLYWYRQTLGQGSEVLTYSQSDAQRDKSGRPSGRFSAERPERSVSTLKIQRTEQGDSAVYLCASSLGAGRDYGYTFGSGTRLTVV.